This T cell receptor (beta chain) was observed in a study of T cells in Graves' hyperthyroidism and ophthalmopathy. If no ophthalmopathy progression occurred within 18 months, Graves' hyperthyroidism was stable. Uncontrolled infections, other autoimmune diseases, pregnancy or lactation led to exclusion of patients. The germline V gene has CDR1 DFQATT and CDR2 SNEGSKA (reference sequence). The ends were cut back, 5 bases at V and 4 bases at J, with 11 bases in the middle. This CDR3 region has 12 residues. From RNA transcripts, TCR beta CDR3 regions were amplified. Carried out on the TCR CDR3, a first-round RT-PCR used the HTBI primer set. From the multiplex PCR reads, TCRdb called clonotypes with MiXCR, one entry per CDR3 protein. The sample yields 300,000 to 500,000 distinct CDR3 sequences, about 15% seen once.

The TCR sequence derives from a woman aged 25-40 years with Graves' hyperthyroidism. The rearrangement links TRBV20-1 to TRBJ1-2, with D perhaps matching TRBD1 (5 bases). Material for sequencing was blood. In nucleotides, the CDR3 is TGCAGTGCTGGGACGCCGCCCTATGGCTACACCTTC. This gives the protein CSAGTPPYGYTF.